Included here is one T cell receptor beta chain sequence, with context. TCRdb recomputed calls from the RT-PCR reads with MiXCR, one row per CDR3 protein. The sample shows approximately 200,000 distinct CDR3 sequences, less than 45% of them seen only once. V gave up 6 bases and J gave up 7 bases, with 18 bases separating them. Germline CDR1 MNHEY, CDR2 SVGAGI. The CDR3 has 15 residues. These data originate in a study of patients and donors after allogeneic stem cell transplantation. The sequence was collected from a human donor who was either an allogeneic HSCT recipient or a stem cell or donor lymphocyte infusion donor (not recorded which). It is not recorded whose cells these are; they may come from a transplant donor. The sequenced sample consisted of blood, either unsorted or a sorted T cell fraction (not recorded which). The rearrangement uses TRBV6-5 and TRBJ1-4, with D possibly TRBD1 on 5 matching bases. CDR3 sequence reads: CASRDWKGLGEKLFF. The CDR3 DNA reads as TGTGCCAGCAGGGACTGGAAGGGGCTTGGTGAAAAACTGTTTTTT.